This T cell receptor beta chain was recorded in a study of T cells in Graves' hyperthyroidism and ophthalmopathy. The CDR3 length is 14 residues. Germline assignment: CDR1 MNHNS and CDR2 SASEGT. Only a few counts were recorded for this clonotype. One end of the junction does not line up with germline, which may come from a read error. From RNA transcripts, TCR beta CDR3 regions were amplified. HTBI primers were the set used in a first-round RT-PCR of the TCR CDR3. In TCRdb, the multiplex PCR reads were re-called with MiXCR into one record per CDR3 protein. Counted here are about 400,000 distinct CDR3 sequences, approximately 15% occurring once; the ten biggest clones make up 5% to 6%.

The gene calls are TRBV6-1 and TRBJ2-1; 9 nucleotides agree with TRBD2. The sequence derives from a woman aged 18-29 years with Graves' hyperthyroidism. Material: blood. The CDR3 protein is CASREGTSHNEQFF. DNA of the CDR3: TGTGCCAGCAGGGAAGGGACTAGCCACAATGAGCAGTTCTTC.